This paragraph covers one T cell receptor (beta chain) sequence. Its antigen is undetermined. Trimming left V 4 bases short and J 2 bases short, with 8 bases between. The CDR3 is 14 residues long. Germline V CDR1 and CDR2: KGHDR, SFDVKD. This sample is part of a study of naive and memory T cell subsets. Study-wide results and limits: Naive repertoires, especially CD8, held a few larger clonotypes, possibly memory cells re-expressing CD45RA. Each distinct alpha or beta sequence counts as one clonotype.

The beta constant-region primer was an equimolar mix of two oligonucleotides covering TRBC1 and TRBC2. Four rounds of PCR amplified the ligated cDNA using nested alpha and beta constant-region primers plus SP2. TCRdb recomputed calls from the UMI-ligation and nested PCR reads with MiXCR, one row per CDR3 protein. The sample comprises 150,000 or so distinct CDR3 sequences, approximately 22% of which are singletons, and about 0.11% rests with the top ten. Cells stained for CD3, CD4, CD8, CD45RA, CD27 and viability were sorted into four CD45RA/CD27 subsets. This chain links TRBV24-1 with TRBJ2-1; D gene unclear. The sequencing input was naive CD4+ T cells from blood. The sequence came from a human donor in good health. The CDR3 nucleotides read TGTGCCACCAGTGACCCCAGGACCTACAATGAGCAGTTCTTC. Protein: CATSDPRTYNEQFF.